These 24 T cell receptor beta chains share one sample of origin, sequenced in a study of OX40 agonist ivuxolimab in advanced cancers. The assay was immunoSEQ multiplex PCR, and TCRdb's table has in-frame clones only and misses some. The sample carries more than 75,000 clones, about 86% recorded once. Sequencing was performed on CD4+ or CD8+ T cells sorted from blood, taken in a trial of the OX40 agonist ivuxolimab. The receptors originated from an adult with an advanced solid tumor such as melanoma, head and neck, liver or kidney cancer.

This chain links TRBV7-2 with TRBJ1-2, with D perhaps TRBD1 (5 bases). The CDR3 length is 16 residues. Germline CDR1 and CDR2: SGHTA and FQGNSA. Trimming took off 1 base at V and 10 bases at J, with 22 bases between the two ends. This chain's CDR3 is CASSLDPGRAGKDYTF. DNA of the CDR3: TGTGCCAGCAGCTTAGACCCAGGACGGGCAGGGAAAGACTACACCTTC.

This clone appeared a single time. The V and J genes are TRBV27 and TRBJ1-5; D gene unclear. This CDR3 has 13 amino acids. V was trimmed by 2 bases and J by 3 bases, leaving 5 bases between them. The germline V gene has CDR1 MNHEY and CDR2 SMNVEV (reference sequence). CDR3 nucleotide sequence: TGTGCCAGCAGTTTAATTCTCAATCAGCCCCAGCATTTT. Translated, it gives CASSLILNQPQHF.

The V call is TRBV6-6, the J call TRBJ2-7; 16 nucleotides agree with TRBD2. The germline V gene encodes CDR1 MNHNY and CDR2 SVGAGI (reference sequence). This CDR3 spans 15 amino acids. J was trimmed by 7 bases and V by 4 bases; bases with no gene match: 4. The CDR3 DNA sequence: TGTGCCAGCAGTTCCGGGACTAGCGGGAGGGGGGAGCAGTACTTC. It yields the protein CASSSGTSGRGEQYF.

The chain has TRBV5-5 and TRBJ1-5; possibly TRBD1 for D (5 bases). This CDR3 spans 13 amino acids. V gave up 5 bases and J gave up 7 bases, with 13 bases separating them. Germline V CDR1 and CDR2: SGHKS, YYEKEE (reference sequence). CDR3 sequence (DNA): TGTGCCAGCAGGTTAAATTGGGACCAGCCCCAGCATTTT. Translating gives CASRLNWDQPQHF.

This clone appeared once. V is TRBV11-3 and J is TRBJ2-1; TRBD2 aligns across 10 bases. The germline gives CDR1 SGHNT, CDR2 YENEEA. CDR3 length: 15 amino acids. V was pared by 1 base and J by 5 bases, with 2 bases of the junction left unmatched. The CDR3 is CASSLGAGGHNEQFF. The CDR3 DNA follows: TGTGCCAGCAGCTTAGGAGCGGGGGGGCACAATGAGCAGTTCTTC.

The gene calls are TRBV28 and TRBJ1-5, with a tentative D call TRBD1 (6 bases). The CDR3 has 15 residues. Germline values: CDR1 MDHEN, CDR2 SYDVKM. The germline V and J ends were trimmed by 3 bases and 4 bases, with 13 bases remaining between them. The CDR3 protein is CASSLAGARNQPQHF. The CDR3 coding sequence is TGTGCCAGCAGTTTGGCAGGGGCGAGGAATCAGCCCCAGCATTTT.

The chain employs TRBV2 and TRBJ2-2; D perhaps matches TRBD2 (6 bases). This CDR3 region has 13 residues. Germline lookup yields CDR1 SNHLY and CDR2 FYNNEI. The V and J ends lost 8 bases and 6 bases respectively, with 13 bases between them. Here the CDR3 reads CASSPGGSGELFF. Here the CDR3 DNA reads TGTGCCAGCTCACCTGGAGGGTCCGGGGAGCTGTTTTTT.

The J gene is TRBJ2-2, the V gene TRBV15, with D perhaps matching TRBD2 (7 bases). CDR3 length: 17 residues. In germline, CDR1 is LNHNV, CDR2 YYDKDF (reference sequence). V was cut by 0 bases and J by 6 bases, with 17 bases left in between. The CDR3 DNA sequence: TGTGCCACCAGCAGAGAACGTGGCGGGGGCGCGTCCGGGGAGCTGTTTTTT. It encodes CATSRERGGGASGELFF.

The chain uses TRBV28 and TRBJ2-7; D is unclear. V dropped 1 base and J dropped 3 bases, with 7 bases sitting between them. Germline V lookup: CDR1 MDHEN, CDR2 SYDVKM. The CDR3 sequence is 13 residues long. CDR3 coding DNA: TGTGCCAGCAGTTTATTAGTGGGCTACGAGCAGTACTTC. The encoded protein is CASSLLVGYEQYF.

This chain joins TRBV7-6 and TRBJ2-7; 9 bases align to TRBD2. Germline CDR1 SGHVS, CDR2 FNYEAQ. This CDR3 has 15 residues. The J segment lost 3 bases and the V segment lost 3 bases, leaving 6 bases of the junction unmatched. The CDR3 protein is CASSLNSGRVYEQYF. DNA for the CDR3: TGTGCCAGCAGCTTGAATAGCGGGAGAGTCTACGAGCAGTACTTC. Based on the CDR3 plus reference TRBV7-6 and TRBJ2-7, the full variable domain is GAGVSQSPRYKVTKRGQDVALRCDPISGHVSLYWYRQALGQGPEFLTYFNYEAQQDKSGLPNDRFSAERPEGSISTLTIQRTEQRDSAMYRCASSLNSGRVYEQYFGPGTRLTVT.

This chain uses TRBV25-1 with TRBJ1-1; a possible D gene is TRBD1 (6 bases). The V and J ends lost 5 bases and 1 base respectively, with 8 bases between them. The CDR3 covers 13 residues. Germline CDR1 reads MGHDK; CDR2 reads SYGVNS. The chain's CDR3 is CASSLGGNTEAFF. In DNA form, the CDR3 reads TGTGCCAGCAGTTTAGGGGGGAACACTGAAGCTTTCTTT.

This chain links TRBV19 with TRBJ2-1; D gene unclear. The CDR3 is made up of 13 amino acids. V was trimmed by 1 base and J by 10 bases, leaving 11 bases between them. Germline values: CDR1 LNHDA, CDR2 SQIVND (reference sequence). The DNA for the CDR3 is TGTGCCAGTAGTATAGGACCCCTCGGGGAGCAGTTCTTC. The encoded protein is CASSIGPLGEQFF.

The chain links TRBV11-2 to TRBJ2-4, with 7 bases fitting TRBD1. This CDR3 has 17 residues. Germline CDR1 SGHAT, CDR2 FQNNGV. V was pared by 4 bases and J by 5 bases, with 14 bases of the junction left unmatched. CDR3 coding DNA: TGTGCCAGCAGCTGGACGACAGGGATCGGGCCAGAAAACATTCAGTACTTC. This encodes CASSWTTGIGPENIQYF.

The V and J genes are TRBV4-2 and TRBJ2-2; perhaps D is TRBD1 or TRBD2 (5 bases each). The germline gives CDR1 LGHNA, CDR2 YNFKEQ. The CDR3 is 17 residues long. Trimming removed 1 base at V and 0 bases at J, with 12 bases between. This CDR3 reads CASSQVTGAPNTGELFF. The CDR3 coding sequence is TGTGCCAGCAGCCAAGTTACCGGGGCCCCGAACACCGGGGAGCTGTTTTTT.

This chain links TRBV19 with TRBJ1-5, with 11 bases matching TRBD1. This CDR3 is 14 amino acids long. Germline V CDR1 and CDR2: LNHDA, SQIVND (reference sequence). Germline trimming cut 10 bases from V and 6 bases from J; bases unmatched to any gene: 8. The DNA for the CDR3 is TGTGCCACCTCTTGGACAGGGGGCGGTCAGCCCCAGCATTTT. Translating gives CATSWTGGGQPQHF.

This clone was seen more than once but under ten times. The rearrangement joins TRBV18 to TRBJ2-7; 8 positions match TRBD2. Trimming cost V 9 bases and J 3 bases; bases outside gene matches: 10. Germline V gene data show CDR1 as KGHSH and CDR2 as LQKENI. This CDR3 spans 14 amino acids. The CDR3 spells CASRTGLGVYEQYF. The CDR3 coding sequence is TGTGCCAGTCGAACGGGACTAGGGGTCTACGAGCAGTACTTC.

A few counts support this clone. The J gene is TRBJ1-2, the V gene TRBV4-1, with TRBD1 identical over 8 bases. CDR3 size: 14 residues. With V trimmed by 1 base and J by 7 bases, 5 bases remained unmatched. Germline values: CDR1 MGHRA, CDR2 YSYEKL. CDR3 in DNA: TGCGCCAGCAGCCAAGGGACAGGGATGGGTGGCTACACCTTC. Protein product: CASSQGTGMGGYTF.

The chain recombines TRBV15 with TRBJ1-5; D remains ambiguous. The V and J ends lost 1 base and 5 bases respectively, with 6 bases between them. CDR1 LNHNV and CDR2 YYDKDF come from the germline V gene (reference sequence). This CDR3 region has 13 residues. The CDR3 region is CATSRAPDQPQHF. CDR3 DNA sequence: TGTGCCACCAGCAGAGCCCCGGATCAGCCCCAGCATTTT.

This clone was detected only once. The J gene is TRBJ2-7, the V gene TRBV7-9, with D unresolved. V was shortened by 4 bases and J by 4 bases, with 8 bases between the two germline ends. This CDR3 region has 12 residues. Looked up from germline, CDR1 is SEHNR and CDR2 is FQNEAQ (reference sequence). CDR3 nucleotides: TGTGCCAGCAGCTACAAGGGTTACGAGCAGTACGTC. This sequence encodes CASSYKGYEQYV.

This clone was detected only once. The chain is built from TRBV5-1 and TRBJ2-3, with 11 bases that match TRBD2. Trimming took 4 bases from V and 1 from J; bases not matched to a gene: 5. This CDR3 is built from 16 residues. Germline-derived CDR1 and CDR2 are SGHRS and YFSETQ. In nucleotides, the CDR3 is TGCGCCAGCAGCGGAACTAGCGGGAGTGGCACAGATACGCAGTATTTT. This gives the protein CASSGTSGSGTDTQYF.

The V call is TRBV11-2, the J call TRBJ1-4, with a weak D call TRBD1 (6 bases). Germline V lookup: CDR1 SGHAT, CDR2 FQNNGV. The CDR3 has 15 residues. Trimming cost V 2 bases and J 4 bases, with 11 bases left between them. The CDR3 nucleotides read TGTGCCAGCAGCTTATCAGGGGCGAGTAATGAAAAACTGTTTTTT. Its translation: CASSLSGASNEKLFF.

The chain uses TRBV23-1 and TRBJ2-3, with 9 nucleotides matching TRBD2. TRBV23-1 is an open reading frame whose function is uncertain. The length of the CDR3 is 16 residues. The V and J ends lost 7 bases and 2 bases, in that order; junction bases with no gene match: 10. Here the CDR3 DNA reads TGCGCCAGCAAGAATCCGGCTAGCGGGGACACAGATACGCAGTATTTT. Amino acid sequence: CASKNPASGDTDTQYF.

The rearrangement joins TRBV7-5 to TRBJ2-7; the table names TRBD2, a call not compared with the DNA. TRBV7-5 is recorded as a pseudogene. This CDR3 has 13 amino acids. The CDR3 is CASSSGLSYEQYV. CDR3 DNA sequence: TGTGCCAGCAGCTCAGGACTCTCCTACGAGCAGTACGTC.

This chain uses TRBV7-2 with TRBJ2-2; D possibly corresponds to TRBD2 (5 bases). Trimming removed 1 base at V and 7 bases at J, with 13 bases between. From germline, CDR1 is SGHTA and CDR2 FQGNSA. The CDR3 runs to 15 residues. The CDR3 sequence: CASSLGLVGSGELFF. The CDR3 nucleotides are TGTGCCAGCAGCTTAGGTCTAGTTGGGAGCGGGGAGCTGTTTTTT.